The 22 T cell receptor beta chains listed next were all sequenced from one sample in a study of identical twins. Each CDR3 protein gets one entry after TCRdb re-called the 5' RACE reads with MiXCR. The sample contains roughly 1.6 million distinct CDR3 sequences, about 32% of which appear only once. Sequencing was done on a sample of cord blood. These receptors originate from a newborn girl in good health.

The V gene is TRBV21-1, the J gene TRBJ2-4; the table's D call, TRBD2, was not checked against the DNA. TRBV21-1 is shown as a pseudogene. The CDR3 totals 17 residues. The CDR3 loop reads CASSKVGGDLAKNIQYF. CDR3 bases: TGTGCCAGCAGCAAAGTCGGAGGGGACCTAGCCAAAAACATTCAGTACTTC.

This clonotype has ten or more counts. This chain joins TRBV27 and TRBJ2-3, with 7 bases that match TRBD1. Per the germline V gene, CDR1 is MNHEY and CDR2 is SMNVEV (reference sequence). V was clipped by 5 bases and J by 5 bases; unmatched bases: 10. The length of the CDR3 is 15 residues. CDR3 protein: CASSPRTGGGDTQYF. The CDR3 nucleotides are TGTGCCAGCAGTCCCCGGACAGGTGGAGGAGATACGCAGTATTTT.

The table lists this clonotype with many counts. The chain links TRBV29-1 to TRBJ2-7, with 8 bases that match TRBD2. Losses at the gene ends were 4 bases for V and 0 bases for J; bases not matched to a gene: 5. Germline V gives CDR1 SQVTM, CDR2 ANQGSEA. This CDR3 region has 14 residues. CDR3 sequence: CSVATSVSSYEQYF. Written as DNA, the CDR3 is TGCAGCGTTGCGACTAGCGTAAGCTCCTACGAGCAGTACTTC.

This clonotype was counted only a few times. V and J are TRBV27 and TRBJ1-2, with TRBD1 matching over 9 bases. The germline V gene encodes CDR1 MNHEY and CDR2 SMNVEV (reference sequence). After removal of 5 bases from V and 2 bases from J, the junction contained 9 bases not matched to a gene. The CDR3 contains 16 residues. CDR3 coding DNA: TGTGCCAGCAGTCCCATCGGGACAGGGCCGAACTATGGCTACACCTTC. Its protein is CASSPIGTGPNYGYTF.

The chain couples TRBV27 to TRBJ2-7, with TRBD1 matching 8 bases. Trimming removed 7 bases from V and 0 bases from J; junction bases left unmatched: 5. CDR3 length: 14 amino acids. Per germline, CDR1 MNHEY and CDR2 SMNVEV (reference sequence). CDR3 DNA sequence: TGTGCCAGCAAACGGGACAGGAGCTCCTACGAGCAGTACTTC. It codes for CASKRDRSSYEQYF.

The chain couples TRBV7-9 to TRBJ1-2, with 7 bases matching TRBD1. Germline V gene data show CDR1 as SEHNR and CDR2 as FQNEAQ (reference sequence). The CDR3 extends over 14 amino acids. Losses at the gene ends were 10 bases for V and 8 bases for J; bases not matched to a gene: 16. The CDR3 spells CAIDRLTGPWGYTF. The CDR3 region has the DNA TGTGCCATCGATCGTTTGACAGGGCCTTGGGGCTACACCTTC.

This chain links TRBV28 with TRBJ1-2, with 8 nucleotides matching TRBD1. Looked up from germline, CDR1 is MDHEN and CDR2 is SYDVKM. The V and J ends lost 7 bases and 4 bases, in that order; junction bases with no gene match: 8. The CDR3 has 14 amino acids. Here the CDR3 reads CASTSSGTGYGYTF. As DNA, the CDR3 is TGTGCCAGCACCTCATCCGGGACAGGCTATGGCTACACCTTC.

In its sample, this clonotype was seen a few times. CDR3 protein: CASKGFSYGYTF. The CDR3 DNA reads as TGTGCCAGCAAAGGATTTTCCTATGGCTACACCTTC. The chain uses TRBV6-6 and TRBJ1-2; no definite D call. This CDR3 spans 12 amino acids. V gave up 7 bases and J gave up 4 bases, with 10 bases separating them. CDR1 is MNHNY, CDR2 SVGAGI, per germline (reference sequence).

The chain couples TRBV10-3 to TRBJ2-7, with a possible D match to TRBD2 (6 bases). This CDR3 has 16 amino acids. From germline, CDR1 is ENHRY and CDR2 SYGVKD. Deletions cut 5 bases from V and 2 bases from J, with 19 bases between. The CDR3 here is CAISLGTGTSTYEQYF. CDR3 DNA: TGTGCCATCAGTCTGGGAACCGGGACTTCAACCTACGAGCAGTACTTC.

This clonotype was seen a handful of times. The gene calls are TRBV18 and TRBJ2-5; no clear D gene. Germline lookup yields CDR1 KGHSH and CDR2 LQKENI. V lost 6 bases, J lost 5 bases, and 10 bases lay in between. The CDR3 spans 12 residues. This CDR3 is CASSGMLETQYF. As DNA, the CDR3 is TGTGCCAGCTCGGGGATGCTGGAGACCCAGTACTTC.

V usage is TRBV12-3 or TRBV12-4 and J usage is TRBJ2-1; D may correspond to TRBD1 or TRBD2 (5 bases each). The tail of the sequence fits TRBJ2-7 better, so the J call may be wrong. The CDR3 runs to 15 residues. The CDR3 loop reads CASSWDVSSYNEQYF. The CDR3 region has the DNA TGTGCCAGCAGCTGGGACGTAAGCTCCTACAATGAGCAGTACTTC.

The CDR3 protein is CASSLLRDLTGELFF. CDR3 bases: TGCGCCAGCAGCCTTCTTAGGGACCTCACCGGGGAGCTGTTTTTT. V usage is TRBV5-1 and J usage is TRBJ2-2, with D perhaps assigned TRBD1 or TRBD2 (5 bases each). CDR1 and CDR2 (germline): SGHRS, YFSETQ. The CDR3 loop spans 15 amino acids. Trimming took 4 bases from V and 4 from J, leaving 14 bases between them.

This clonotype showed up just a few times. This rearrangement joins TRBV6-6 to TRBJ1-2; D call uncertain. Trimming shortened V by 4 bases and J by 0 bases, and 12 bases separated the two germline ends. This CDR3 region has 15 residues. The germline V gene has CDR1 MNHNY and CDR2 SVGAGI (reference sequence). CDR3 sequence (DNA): TGTGCCAGCAGTTTAACAGAAACCCCTAACTATGGCTACACCTTC. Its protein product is CASSLTETPNYGYTF.

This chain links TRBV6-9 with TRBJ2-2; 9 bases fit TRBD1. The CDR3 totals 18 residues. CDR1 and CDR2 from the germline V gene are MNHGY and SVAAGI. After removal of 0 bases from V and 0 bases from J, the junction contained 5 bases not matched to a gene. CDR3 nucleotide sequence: TGTGCCAGCAGTTATTCCGGACAGGGGCGTTCGAACACCGGGGAGCTGTTTTTT. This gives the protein CASSYSGQGRSNTGELFF.

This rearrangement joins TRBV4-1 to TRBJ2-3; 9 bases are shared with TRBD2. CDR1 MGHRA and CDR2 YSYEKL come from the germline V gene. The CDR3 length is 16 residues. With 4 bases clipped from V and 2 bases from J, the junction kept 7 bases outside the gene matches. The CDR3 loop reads CASSLRLAEDTDTQYF. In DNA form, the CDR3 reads TGCGCCAGCAGCCTGCGACTAGCGGAAGACACAGATACGCAGTATTTT.

The CDR3 nucleotides read TGTGCCAGCAGCGGGACTAGCGGGATCTACGAGCAGTACTTC. Translating it yields CASSGTSGIYEQYF. The chain recombines TRBV6-2 or TRBV6-3 with TRBJ2-7, with 13 bases fitting TRBD2. The germline V gene has CDR1 MNHEY and CDR2 SVGEGT. The CDR3 runs to 14 residues. J was trimmed by 3 bases and V by 6 bases; bases with no gene match: 2.

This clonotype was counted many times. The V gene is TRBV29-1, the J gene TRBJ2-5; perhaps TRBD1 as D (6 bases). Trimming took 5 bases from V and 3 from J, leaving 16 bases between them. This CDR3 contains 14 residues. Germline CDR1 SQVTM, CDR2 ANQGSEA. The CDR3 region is CSVRTAALKETQYF. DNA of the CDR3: TGCAGCGTTCGGACAGCCGCCTTAAAAGAGACCCAGTACTTC.

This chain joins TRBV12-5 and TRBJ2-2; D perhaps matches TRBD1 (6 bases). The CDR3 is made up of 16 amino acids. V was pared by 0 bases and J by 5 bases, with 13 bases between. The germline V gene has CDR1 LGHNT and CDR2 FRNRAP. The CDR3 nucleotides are TGTGCTAGTGGTTTGGTACTGGGCAGGGGAACCGGGGAGCTGTTTTTT. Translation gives CASGLVLGRGTGELFF.

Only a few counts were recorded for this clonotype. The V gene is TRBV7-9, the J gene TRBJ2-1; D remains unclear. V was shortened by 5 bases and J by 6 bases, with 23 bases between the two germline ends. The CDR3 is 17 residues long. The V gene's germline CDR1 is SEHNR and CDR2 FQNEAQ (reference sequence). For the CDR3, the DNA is TGTGCCAGCAGCCCCCTCGTAATAGTAATGGACGGCAATGAGCAGTTCTTC. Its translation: CASSPLVIVMDGNEQFF.

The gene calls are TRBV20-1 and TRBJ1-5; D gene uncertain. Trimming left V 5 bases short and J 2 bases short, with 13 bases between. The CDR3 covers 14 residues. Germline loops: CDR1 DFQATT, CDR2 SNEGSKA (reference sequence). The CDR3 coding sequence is TGCAGTGCTCGGCATTTAATTGGCAATCAGCCCCAGCATTTT. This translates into CSARHLIGNQPQHF.

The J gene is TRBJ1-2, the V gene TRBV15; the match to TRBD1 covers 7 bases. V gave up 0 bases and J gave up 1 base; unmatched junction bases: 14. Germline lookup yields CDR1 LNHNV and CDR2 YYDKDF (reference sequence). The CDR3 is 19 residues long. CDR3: CATSRDFPRQGVHNYGYTF. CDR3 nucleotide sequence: TGTGCCACCAGCAGAGATTTCCCGCGTCAGGGGGTTCATAACTATGGCTACACCTTC.

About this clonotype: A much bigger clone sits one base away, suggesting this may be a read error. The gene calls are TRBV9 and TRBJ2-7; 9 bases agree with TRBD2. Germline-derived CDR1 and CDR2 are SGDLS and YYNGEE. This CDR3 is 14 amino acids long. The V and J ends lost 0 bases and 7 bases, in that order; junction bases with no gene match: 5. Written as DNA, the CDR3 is TGTGCCAGCAGCGTAGGGACCCTAGCGGGAGAGCAGTACTTC. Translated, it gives CASSVGTLAGEQYF.